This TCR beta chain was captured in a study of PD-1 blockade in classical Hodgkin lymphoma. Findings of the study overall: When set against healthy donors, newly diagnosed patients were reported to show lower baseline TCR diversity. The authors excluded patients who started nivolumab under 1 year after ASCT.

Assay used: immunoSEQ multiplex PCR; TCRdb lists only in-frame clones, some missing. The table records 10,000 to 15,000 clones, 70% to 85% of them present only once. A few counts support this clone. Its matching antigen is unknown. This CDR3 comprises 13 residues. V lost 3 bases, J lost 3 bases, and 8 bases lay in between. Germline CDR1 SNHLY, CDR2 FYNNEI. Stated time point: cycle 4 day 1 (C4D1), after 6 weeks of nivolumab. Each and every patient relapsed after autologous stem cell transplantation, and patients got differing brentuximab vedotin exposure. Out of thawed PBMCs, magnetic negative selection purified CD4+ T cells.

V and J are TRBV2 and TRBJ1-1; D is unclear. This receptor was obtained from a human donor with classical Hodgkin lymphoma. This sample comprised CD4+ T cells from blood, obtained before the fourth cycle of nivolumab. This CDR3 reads CASSDTGDTEAFF. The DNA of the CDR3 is TGTGCCAGCAGTGACACCGGGGACACTGAAGCTTTCTTT.